The 12 T cell receptor beta chains below all came from one sample that was sequenced in a study of cytomegalovirus exposure and HLA in healthy donors. Primers: 60 Vbeta forward and 13 Jbeta reverse. Sequenced by immunoSEQ multiplex PCR; TCRdb stores in-frame clones only, minus some. The sample has 110,000 or so clones, approximately 67% seen once. The source material was PBMCs. These receptors were taken from a man between 18 and 35 years old in good health and CMV-seropositive.

V gene TRBV6-1 combines with J gene TRBJ1-5; tentative D call: TRBD1 (5 bases). V shed 1 base and J shed 5 bases, with 9 bases lying between them. This CDR3 has 14 residues. Germline V gene data show CDR1 as MNHNS and CDR2 as SASEGT. The CDR3 nucleotides read TGTGCCAGCAGTGAAGGTACAGGCTATCAGCCCCAGCATTTT. Translating gives CASSEGTGYQPQHF.

This clone was picked up one time. J is TRBJ2-7 and V is TRBV2; D remains unclear. In germline, CDR1 is SNHLY, CDR2 FYNNEI. V was trimmed by 6 bases and J by 2 bases, leaving 8 bases between them. This CDR3 is 12 amino acids long. The CDR3 nucleotides read TGTGCCAGCAGGGGCTTTGCCTACGAGCAGTACTTC. It codes for CASRGFAYEQYF.

The chain combines TRBV5-1 with TRBJ2-5; a weak D match, TRBD1 (5 bases). The V gene lost 2 bases and the J gene lost 2 bases, with 16 bases spanning the gap. There are 16 residues in the CDR3. In germline, CDR1 is SGHRS, CDR2 YFSETQ. In DNA form, the CDR3 reads TGCGCCAGCAGCTTAGGTTTCCAGGGAAAACAAGAGACCCAGTACTTC. The encoded protein is CASSLGFQGKQETQYF.

This clone was seen a single time. The CDR3 loop reads CASSWGWDTQSNTEAFF. CDR3 sequence (DNA): TGTGCCAGCAGCTGGGGTTGGGACACCCAATCGAACACTGAAGCTTTCTTT. The chain uses TRBV7-9 and TRBJ1-1, with D tentatively TRBD1 (6 bases). Germline V gene lookup returns CDR1 SEHNR and CDR2 FQNEAQ (reference sequence). The CDR3 sequence is 17 residues long. Deletions cut 4 bases from V and 1 base from J, with 19 bases between.

This clone was observed a few times. V usage is TRBV27 and J usage is TRBJ1-2; TRBD1 aligns across 8 bases. The trim removed 0 bases at V and 6 bases at J, leaving 9 bases unmatched. This CDR3 contains 16 residues. Germline V gene lookup returns CDR1 MNHEY and CDR2 SMNVEV (reference sequence). The CDR3 sequence is CASSLSAAGGWNGYTF. CDR3 DNA sequence: TGTGCCAGCAGTTTATCGGCGGCAGGGGGCTGGAATGGCTACACCTTC.

This clone was observed a few times. The J gene is TRBJ2-5, the V gene TRBV7-9; D is undetermined. The J call could be wrong; TRBJ2-7 is a better fit for the DNA end. Looked up from germline, CDR1 is SEHNR and CDR2 is FQNEAQ (reference sequence). The CDR3 spans 13 residues. In DNA form, the CDR3 reads TGTGCCAGCAGCTTATCGGGTTTAAACGAGCAGTACTTC. Translating it yields CASSLSGLNEQYF.

This clone occurred many times. The chain has TRBV7-2 and TRBJ2-1, with D perhaps TRBD2 (6 bases). The V gene's germline CDR1 is SGHTA and CDR2 FQGNSA. This CDR3 has 15 amino acids. Trimming left V 2 bases short and J 2 bases short, with 10 bases between. In nucleotides, the CDR3 is TGTGCCAGCAGCTTAACCCCGGGGGCCTACAATGAGCAGTTCTTC. The encoded protein is CASSLTPGAYNEQFF.

The chain links TRBV6-1 to TRBJ1-1; D call uncertain. CDR1 and CDR2 from the germline V gene are MNHNS and SASEGT. V lost 7 bases and J 0 bases, leaving 3 bases between the germline ends. The CDR3 has 11 amino acids. DNA for the CDR3: TGTGCCAGCAACATGAACACTGAAGCTTTCTTT. Its protein is CASNMNTEAFF.

This CDR3 is CASSHGRGLPEQYF. DNA for the CDR3: TGTGCCAGCAGCCATGGCAGGGGTCTTCCCGAGCAGTACTTC. This chain uses TRBV11-3 with TRBJ2-7; maybe TRBD1 (6 bases). V was clipped by 5 bases and J by 6 bases, with 17 bases between them. CDR1 is SGHNT and CDR2 is YENEEA in the germline V gene. This CDR3 spans 14 amino acids.

This clone was seen more than once but under ten times. V is TRBV29-1 and J is TRBJ1-1, with TRBD1 identical over 9 bases. The CDR3 loop spans 15 amino acids. V trimming: 0 bases; J trimming: 4 bases; junction bases outside the gene matches: 6. Looked up from germline, CDR1 is SQVTM and CDR2 is ANQGSEA. Here the CDR3 reads CSVEDPGQGSTEAFF. In DNA, the CDR3 is TGCAGCGTTGAAGATCCGGGACAGGGTTCCACTGAAGCTTTCTTT.

The chain employs TRBV28 and TRBJ1-3, with D tentatively TRBD1 (5 bases). The germline gives CDR1 MDHEN, CDR2 SYDVKM. Between the trimmed V and J ends, which lost 4 bases and 0 bases, there was a span of 10 bases. The CDR3 covers 15 residues. Here the CDR3 reads CASSSGSSSGNTIYF. The DNA of the CDR3 is TGTGCCAGCAGTTCAGGGTCGTCCTCTGGAAACACCATATATTTT. The complete variable domain, with remaining parts taken from reference TRBV28 and TRBJ1-3, reads DVKVTQSSRYLVKRTGEKVFLECVQDMDHENMFWYRQDPGLGLRLIYFSYDVKMKEKGDIPEGYSVSREKKERFSLILESASTNQTSMYLCASSSGSSSGNTIYFGEGSWLTVV.

This chain uses TRBV10-1 with TRBJ2-3, with D unclear. CDR1 is WNHNN and CDR2 is SYGVQD in the germline V gene (reference sequence). V was trimmed by 2 bases and J by 2 bases, leaving 5 bases between them. The CDR3 is 13 amino acids. In DNA, the CDR3 is TGCGCCAGCAGTGAGGCTAACACAGATACGCAGTATTTT. It codes for CASSEANTDTQYF.